These T cell receptor beta chains were read from a single sample in a study of blood T cell repertoires in COVID-19. The method was immunoSEQ multiplex PCR; TCRdb's version includes in-frame clones alone and lacks a portion of them. The data show about 97,000 clones, about nine tenths seen once. Material: peripheral blood. These receptors originate from a woman between 50 and 59 years old with COVID-19, enrolled during active disease. CDR3s include the opening cysteine and the closing phenylalanine or tryptophan. Fields, in order: CDR3 DNA, CDR3 protein, clone size, J gene, V gene, D gene. The D gene is left open where the match is weak. The size entry is marked missing in some rows and otherwise reads once, few, many or a size class.

DNA: TGTGCCCACTCCCTCACCCCGTACTACGAGCAGTACTTC
CDR3: CAHSLTPYYEQYF
size: NA
J: TRBJ2-7
V: TRBV28
D: NA

DNA: TGTGCCAGCAGCCCGACAGGGGGCGACTATGGCTACACCTTC
CDR3: CASSPTGGDYGYTF
size: NA
J: TRBJ1-2
V: TRBV27
D: TRBD1

DNA: TGTGCCAGCAGCTTAAGGGGACAGGGATTAGATACGCAGTATTTT
CDR3: CASSLRGQGLDTQYF
size: few
J: TRBJ2-3
V: TRBV7-9
D: TRBD1

DNA: TGCAGCGTACCTTGGGAGCACCGTGGATCGGGCACAGATACGCAGTATTTT
CDR3: CSVPWEHRGSGTDTQYF
size: NA
J: TRBJ2-3
V: TRBV29-1
D: NA

DNA: TGTGCCAGCAGCACGGACAGGGACACTGAAGCTTTCTTT
CDR3: CASSTDRDTEAFF
size: NA
J: TRBJ1-1
V: TRBV12-3/TRBV12-4
D: TRBD1

DNA: TGTGCCATCAGCCTTGGGACAGGGAAGGGGTACACCTTC
CDR3: CAISLGTGKGYTF
size: NA
J: TRBJ1-2
V: TRBV10-3
D: TRBD1

DNA: TGTGCCAGTAGTACCTGGACTGGGGAGACCCAGTACTTC
CDR3: CASSTWTGETQYF
size: NA
J: TRBJ2-5
V: TRBV19
D: NA

DNA: TGTGCCAGCAGTTTGGAGGGAGGTTATGGCTACACCTTC
CDR3: CASSLEGGYGYTF
size: NA
J: TRBJ1-2
V: TRBV28
D: NA

DNA: TGTGCCACCTCCCTGGACAGGGACAATTCACCCCTCCACTTT
CDR3: CATSLDRDNSPLHF
size: NA
J: TRBJ1-6
V: TRBV15
D: TRBD1

DNA: TGTGCCAGTATCCTCCTGGGACAGGAAAACACCATATATTTT
CDR3: CASILLGQENTIYF
size: NA
J: TRBJ1-3
V: TRBV19
D: TRBD1

DNA: TGTGCCAGCTCTCAGGCTTGGAACACTGAAGCTTTCTTT
CDR3: CASSQAWNTEAFF
size: NA
J: TRBJ1-1
V: TRBV27
D: NA

DNA: TGTGCCAGCAGCTGGGGGGGGAGTGAAAAACTGTTTTTT
CDR3: CASSWGGSEKLFF
size: NA
J: TRBJ1-4
V: TRBV6-2/TRBV6-3
D: NA

DNA: TGTGCCAGCAGCCCTCTAGGTCGAGGTGAGCAGTACTTC
CDR3: CASSPLGRGEQYF
size: NA
J: TRBJ2-7
V: TRBV14
D: NA

DNA: TGTGCCAGCAGTTGGTCGGGACAGGGGTTGGATGGCTACACCTTC
CDR3: CASSWSGQGLDGYTF
size: NA
J: TRBJ1-2
V: TRBV6-5
D: TRBD1

DNA: TGTGCCAGCAGCCTTAACTCGGCTGAAGCTTTCTTT
CDR3: CASSLNSAEAFF
size: few
J: TRBJ1-1
V: TRBV7-9
D: NA

DNA: TGCGCCAGCAGCCACTATAAGGGGGAGAACTATGGCTACACCTTC
CDR3: CASSHYKGENYGYTF
size: once
J: TRBJ1-2
V: TRBV4-1
D: NA

DNA: TGCGCCAGCAGCTTAGTGAAGCGAGGGTTCATAGGGATAGACGATACGCAGTATTTT
CDR3: CASSLVKRGFIGIDDTQYF
size: NA
J: TRBJ2-3
V: TRBV5-1
D: NA

DNA: TGCGCCAGCAGCTTTTATCCCCAACCGGGACAGGGGGTCTTCTCTGGGGCCAACGTCCTGACTTTC
CDR3: CASSFYPQPGQGVFSGANVLTF
size: NA
J: TRBJ2-6
V: TRBV5-1
D: TRBD1

DNA: TGCGCCAGCAGTGAGACAGGGTTCAACACTGAAGCTTTCTTT
CDR3: CASSETGFNTEAFF
size: NA
J: TRBJ1-1
V: TRBV10-2
D: NA

DNA: TGTGCCAGTAGTCCCCAATCAGGGAGGGGATCACCCCTCCACTTT
CDR3: CASSPQSGRGSPLHF
size: NA
J: TRBJ1-6
V: TRBV19
D: NA

DNA: TGTGCCAGTAGTAAAGGCGGGGACAATGAGCAGTTCTTC
CDR3: CASSKGGDNEQFF
size: NA
J: TRBJ2-1
V: TRBV19
D: NA

DNA: TGTGCCAGCAGCTTAGATCCCAGGGTTGGGTACAATGAGCAGTTCTTC
CDR3: CASSLDPRVGYNEQFF
size: NA
J: TRBJ2-1
V: TRBV7-2
D: NA

DNA: TGCGCCAGCAGCCATCAGGCTGGGACAGGGGGCCCCGGGGAGCTGTTTTTT
CDR3: CASSHQAGTGGPGELFF
size: NA
J: TRBJ2-2
V: TRBV5-1
D: TRBD1

DNA: TGTGCCTGGAGTGTACAGGGGGCCTTGGGCTACACCTTC
CDR3: CAWSVQGALGYTF
size: NA
J: TRBJ1-2
V: TRBV30
D: TRBD1

DNA: TGTGCCAGCAGCGTAGGAGGGAGGACTGAAGCTTTCTTT
CDR3: CASSVGGRTEAFF
size: NA
J: TRBJ1-1
V: TRBV9
D: NA

DNA: TGTGCCAGTAGAGACGGGGGATTTTCACCCCTCCACTTT
CDR3: CASRDGGFSPLHF
size: once
J: TRBJ1-6
V: TRBV19
D: NA

DNA: TGTGCCAGCAAGGAGTGGACAGGGGCTAATTCACCCCTCCACTTT
CDR3: CASKEWTGANSPLHF
size: NA
J: TRBJ1-6
V: TRBV27
D: TRBD1

DNA: TGTGCCAGCAGCTTTCCGAGAGGGGGCTTGGGGGAGCTGTTTTTT
CDR3: CASSFPRGGLGELFF
size: NA
J: TRBJ2-2
V: TRBV7-9
D: TRBD1

DNA: TGTGCCAGCAGTGCCAGCACTGAAGCTTTCTTT
CDR3: CASSASTEAFF
size: NA
J: TRBJ1-1
V: TRBV2
D: NA

DNA: TGTGCCAGCAATACCGGAGCTAACTATGGCTACACCTTC
CDR3: CASNTGANYGYTF
size: few
J: TRBJ1-2
V: TRBV6-4
D: NA